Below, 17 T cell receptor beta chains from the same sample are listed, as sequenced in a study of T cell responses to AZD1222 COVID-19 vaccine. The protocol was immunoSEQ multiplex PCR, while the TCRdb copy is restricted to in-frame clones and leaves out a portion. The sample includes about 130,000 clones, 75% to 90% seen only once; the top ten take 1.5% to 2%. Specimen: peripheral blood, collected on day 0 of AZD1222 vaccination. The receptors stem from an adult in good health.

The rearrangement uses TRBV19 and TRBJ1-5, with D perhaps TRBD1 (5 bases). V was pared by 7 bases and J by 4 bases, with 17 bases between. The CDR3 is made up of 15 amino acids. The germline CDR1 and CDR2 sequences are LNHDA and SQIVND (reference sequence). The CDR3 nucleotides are TGTGCCAGTACCCAAGGAGGGGTGCGTAATCAGCCCCAGCATTTT. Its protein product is CASTQGGVRNQPQHF.

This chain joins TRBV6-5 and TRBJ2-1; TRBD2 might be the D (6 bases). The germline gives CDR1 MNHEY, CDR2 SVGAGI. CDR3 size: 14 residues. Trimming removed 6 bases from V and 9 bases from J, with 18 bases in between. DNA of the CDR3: TGTGCCAGCAGCCTCAGGAGGTGGGAGGCTGAGCAGTTCTTC. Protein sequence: CASSLRRWEAEQFF.

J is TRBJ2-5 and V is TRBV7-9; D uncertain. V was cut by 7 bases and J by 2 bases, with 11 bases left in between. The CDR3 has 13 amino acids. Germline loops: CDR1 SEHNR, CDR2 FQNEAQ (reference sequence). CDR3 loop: CASIRRGQETQYF. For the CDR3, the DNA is TGTGCCAGCATCAGGCGAGGACAAGAGACCCAGTACTTC. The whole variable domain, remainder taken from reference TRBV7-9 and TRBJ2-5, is DTGVSQNPRHKITKRGQNVTFRCDPISEHNRLYWYRQTLGQGPEFLTYFQNEAQLEKSRLLSDRFSAERPKGSFSTLEIQRTEQGDSAMYLCASIRRGQETQYFGPGTRLLVL.

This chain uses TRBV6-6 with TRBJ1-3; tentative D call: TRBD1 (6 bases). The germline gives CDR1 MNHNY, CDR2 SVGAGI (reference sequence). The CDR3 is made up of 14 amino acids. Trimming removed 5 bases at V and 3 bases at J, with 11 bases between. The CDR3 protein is CASSPTGFGNTIYF. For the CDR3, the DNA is TGTGCCAGCAGTCCGACAGGTTTTGGAAACACCATATATTTT.

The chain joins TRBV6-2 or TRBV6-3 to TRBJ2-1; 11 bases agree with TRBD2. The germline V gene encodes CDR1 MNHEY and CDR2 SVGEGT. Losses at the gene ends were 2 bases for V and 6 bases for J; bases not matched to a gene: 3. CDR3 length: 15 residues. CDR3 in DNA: TGTGCCAGCAGTTACCTAGCGGGAGGTACCAATGAGCAGTTCTTC. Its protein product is CASSYLAGGTNEQFF.

CDR3 bases: TGTGCCAGCAGCTTCGGGAGTAGGGAGACCCAGTACTTC. It codes for CASSFGSRETQYF. The genes are TRBV7-3 and TRBJ2-5; a possible D gene is TRBD2 (6 bases). The CDR3 is 13 amino acids. The germline V gene encodes CDR1 SGHTA and CDR2 FQGTGA. V gave up 3 bases and J gave up 5 bases, with 10 bases separating them.

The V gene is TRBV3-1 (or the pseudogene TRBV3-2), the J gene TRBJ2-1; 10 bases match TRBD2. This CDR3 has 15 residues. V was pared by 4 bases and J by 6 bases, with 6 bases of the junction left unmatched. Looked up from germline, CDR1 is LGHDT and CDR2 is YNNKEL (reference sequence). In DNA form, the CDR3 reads TGTGCCAGCAGCCCTCTAGCGGGGGTTACCAATGAGCAGTTCTTC. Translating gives CASSPLAGVTNEQFF.

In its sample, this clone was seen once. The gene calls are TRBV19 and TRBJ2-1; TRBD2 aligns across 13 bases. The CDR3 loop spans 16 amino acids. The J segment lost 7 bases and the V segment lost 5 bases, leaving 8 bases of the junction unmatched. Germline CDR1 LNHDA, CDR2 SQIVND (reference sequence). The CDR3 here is CASSPRLAGGRNEQFF. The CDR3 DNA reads TGTGCCAGTAGTCCTAGACTAGCGGGAGGTCGAAATGAGCAGTTCTTC.

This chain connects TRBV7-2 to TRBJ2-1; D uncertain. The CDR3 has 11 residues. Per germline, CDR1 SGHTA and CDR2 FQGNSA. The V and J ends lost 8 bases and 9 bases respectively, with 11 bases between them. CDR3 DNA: TGTGCCAGCGACTCCTTTGCTGAGCAGTTCTTC. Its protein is CASDSFAEQFF. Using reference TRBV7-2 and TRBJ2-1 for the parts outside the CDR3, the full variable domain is GAGVSQSPSNKVTEKGKDVELRCDPISGHTALYWYRQSLGQGLEFLIYFQGNSAPDKSGLPSDRFSAERTGGSVSTLTIQRTQQEDSAVYLCASDSFAEQFFGPGTRLTVL.

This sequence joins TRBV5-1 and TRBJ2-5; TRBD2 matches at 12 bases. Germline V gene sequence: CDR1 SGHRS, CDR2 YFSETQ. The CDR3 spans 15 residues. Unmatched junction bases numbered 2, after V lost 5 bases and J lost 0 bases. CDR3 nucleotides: TGCGCCAGCAGGAGACTAGCGGGGGACCAAGAGACCCAGTACTTC. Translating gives CASRRLAGDQETQYF.

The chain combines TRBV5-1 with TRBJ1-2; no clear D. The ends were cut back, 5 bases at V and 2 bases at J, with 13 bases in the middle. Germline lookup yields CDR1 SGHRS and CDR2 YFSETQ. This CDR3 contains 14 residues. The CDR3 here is CASSFTTSNYGYTF. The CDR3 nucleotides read TGCGCCAGCAGTTTCACTACATCAAACTATGGCTACACCTTC.

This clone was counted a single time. The CDR3 DNA is TGTGCCTGGAGTGTAGACAGTTCTGGAAACACCATATATTTT. Protein sequence: CAWSVDSSGNTIYF. The chain carries TRBV30 and TRBJ1-3; TRBD1 might be the D (5 bases). CDR1 is GTSNPN, CDR2 SVGIG, per germline (reference sequence). The CDR3 length is 14 residues. Between the trimmed V and J ends, which lost 0 bases and 1 base, there was a span of 7 bases.

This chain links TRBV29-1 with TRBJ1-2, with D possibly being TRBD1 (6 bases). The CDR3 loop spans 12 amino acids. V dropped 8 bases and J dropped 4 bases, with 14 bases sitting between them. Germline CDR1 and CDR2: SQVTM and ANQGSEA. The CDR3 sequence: CSCGGGAYGYTF. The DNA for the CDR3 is TGCAGCTGCGGAGGGGGAGCCTATGGCTACACCTTC.

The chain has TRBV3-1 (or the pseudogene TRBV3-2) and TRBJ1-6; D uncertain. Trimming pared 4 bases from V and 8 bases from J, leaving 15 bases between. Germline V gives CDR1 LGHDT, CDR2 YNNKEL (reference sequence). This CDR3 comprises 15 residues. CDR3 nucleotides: TGTGCCAGCAGCCGAACCGAAGGACGGGATTCACCCCTCCACTTT. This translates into CASSRTEGRDSPLHF.

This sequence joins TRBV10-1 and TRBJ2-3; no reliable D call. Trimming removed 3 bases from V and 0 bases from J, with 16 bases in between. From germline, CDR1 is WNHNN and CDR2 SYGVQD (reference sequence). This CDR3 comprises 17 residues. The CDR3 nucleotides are TGCGCCAGCAGTGATAGGCGGAGAACGACTAGCACAGATACGCAGTATTTT. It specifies CASSDRRRTTSTDTQYF.

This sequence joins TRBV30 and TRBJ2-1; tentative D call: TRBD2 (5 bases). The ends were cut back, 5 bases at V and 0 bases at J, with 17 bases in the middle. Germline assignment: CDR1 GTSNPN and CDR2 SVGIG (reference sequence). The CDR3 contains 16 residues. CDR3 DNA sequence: TGTGCCTGGGAAGGAGCGGCAACCAGCTCCTACAATGAGCAGTTCTTC. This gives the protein CAWEGAATSSYNEQFF.

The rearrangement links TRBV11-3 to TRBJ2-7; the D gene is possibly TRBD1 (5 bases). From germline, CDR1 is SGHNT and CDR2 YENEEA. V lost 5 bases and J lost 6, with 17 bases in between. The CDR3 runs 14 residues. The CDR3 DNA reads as TGTGCCAGCAGCCCGGTTTCCAGGGTACTCGAGCAGTACTTC. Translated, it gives CASSPVSRVLEQYF. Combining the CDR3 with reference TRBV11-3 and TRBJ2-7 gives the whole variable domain EAGVVQSPRYKIIEKKQPVAFWCNPISGHNTLYWYLQNLGQGPELLIRYENEEAVDDSQLPKDRFSAERLKGVDSTLKIQPAELGDSAVYLCASSPVSRVLEQYFGPGTRLTVT.